The rows below give T cell receptor beta chains drawn from one sample of a study of OX40 agonist ivuxolimab in advanced cancers. Assay: immunoSEQ multiplex PCR; the TCRdb copy retains only in-frame clones and omits some. The table includes roughly 20,000 clones, more than 70% detected once. This specimen consisted of CD4+ or CD8+ T cells sorted from blood, obtained in a trial of the OX40 agonist ivuxolimab. These receptors originate from an adult with an advanced solid tumor such as melanoma, head and neck, liver or kidney cancer. Each CDR3 is given with its conserved first and last residue.

J gene,V gene,CDR3 protein
TRBJ1-6,TRBV6-5,CASSYLGSYNSPLHF
TRBJ2-2,TRBV11-2,CASSQTSGGLTGELFF
TRBJ2-7,TRBV5-6,CASSFTSGGNEQYF
TRBJ2-7,TRBV5-6,CASSSGQLAAQYF
TRBJ1-1,TRBV6-6,CASRYTENTEAFF
TRBJ2-1,TRBV11-2,CASSGTGATEQFF
TRBJ1-2,TRBV5-6,CASSLVGQGAYYGYTF
TRBJ2-1,TRBV7-6,CASSLQGHEQFF
TRBJ2-7,TRBV6-1,CASSEAQLPSAVEEQYF
TRBJ2-1,TRBV6-1,CASTLYASGYEQFF
TRBJ2-4,TRBV9,CASSVGDVDIQYF
TRBJ1-2,TRBV6-5,CASSSAGNYGYTF
TRBJ2-1,TRBV5-4,CASSSSSGGAYNEQFF
TRBJ1-5,TRBV27,CASSQDLADNQPQHF
TRBJ1-2,TRBV5-6,CASSLEGLPANYGYTF
TRBJ1-6,TRBV5-1,CASSLAGVDSPLHF
TRBJ1-2,TRBV6-9,CASSSAGNYGYTF
TRBJ1-5,TRBV6-5,CASSSGTGWFQPQHF
TRBJ1-6,TRBV4-3,CASSQDRQGNSPLHF
TRBJ2-7,TRBV5-6,CASSLEGGRYTNYEQYF
TRBJ1-5,TRBV5-1,CASSLWANQPQHF